This entry concerns a single T cell receptor (beta chain). Its antigen remains undetermined. Nothing much larger sits one base from this clone, and base qualities are not available. The data belong to a study of siplizumab effects on memory and regulatory T cells (dated by TCRdb to the late 2010s). With regard to the full study: The study looked at the effect of siplizumab, an anti-CD2 antibody, on alloreactive T-cell subsets in allogeneic mixed lymphocyte reactions made from human PBMCs. General conclusions and limits of the study: In reactions with siplizumab, an average of about 62% of mappable alloreactive CD4+ clones were Treg-derived, compared with 25% to 30% in control reactions. Whether proliferating Tregs from siplizumab cultures actually had suppressive function was not functionally confirmed. Roughly 80-95% of proliferating CD4+ or CD8+ clones could not be assigned a naive or memory phenotype. Siplizumab significantly lowered the cumulative frequency of alloreactive sequences that could be traced to unstimulated CD4+ memory T cells. Unstimulated naive T cells appeared to be more diverse than memory T cells, and naive cells seemed to make a substantial contribution to the alloresponse. Because sequences at frequencies below about 10^-5 were poorly captured, only a minor fraction of alloreactive clones could be mapped back to unstimulated subsets.

CDR1 and CDR2, per the germline V gene, are SNHLY and FYNNEI. The CDR3 contains 16 residues, cysteine and phenylalanine counted. Only the CDR3 portion is preserved as DNA: 48 bases, with reading frame beginning at the first base. V and J are truncated by 3 bases and 7 bases respectively, leaving an intervening sequence of 19 bases. Unstimulated CD4+ memory cells were also sequenced in three donor pairs, together with CD4+ naive, CD8+ TEMRA, CD8+ naive and CD8+ effector memory subsets. Sorted unstimulated T cells, along with proliferating T cells recovered from mixed lymphocyte reactions, underwent TCRbeta CDR3 sequencing. Fresh whole blood from over 8 HLA-typed healthy donors was used to isolate PBMCs. Library creation used the immunoSEQ multiplex PCR assay. The deep sequencing platform assayed 90,000 to 100,000 TCR templates per sample. Genomic DNA extracted from sorted T cells was used for TCRbeta CDR3 sequencing. The study's own analysis went as follows. The R programming language was used for clonal analysis of the TCRbeta CDR3 data. Comparing unstimulated samples against CFSE-low samples taken after the reaction was how alloreactive CD4+ and CD8+ clones were defined. Alloreactive CD4+ clones were assigned to regulatory or non-regulatory origin by matching sequences to sorted unstimulated Treg and non-Treg repertoires. TCRdb took this table from immuneACCESS and kept in-frame rearrangements with V and J called. Such tables lack part of the clones; where checked against another copy, unresolved V genes explain under half of the gap, and the rest is unexplained. V and J calls and clone size follow that table, whereas D and trimming were derived from the DNA. This sample is represented by some 63,000 clones; roughly 96% of them were singletons. Of the sample, roughly 0.097% falls within the top ten clones.

Sequencing was done on a sample of naive CD8+ T cells sorted from blood. Reading the label with the study, this specimen's cell subset or site is: unstimulated naive T cells. The TCR comes from a human donor in good health. Recombination connected TRBV2 to TRBJ2-1, with TRBD1 as a weak D call on 6 bases. The nucleotide sequence reads as follows: TGTGCCAGCAGTGAGTTCCCGGACAGCTTGAGTAATGAGCAGTTCTTC. It translates to CASSEFPDSLSNEQFF.